This entry is about one T cell receptor (beta chain). Its cognate antigen is unknown. These data come from a study of T cells after yellow fever vaccination. V was shortened by 3 bases and J by 5 bases, with 13 bases between the two germline ends. Germline V gene data show CDR1 as SGHVS and CDR2 as FQNEAQ. The CDR3 totals 14 residues. It was through 5'RACE template switching that TCR cDNA was made, with a universal primer site and UMIs added. TCRdb processed the 5' RACE reads anew with MiXCR; each CDR3 protein has one entry. The table records about 160,000 distinct CDR3 sequences, about a tenth of them present only once. Findings and caveats of the study: A limited proportion of clonotypes was detected within both the CD4 and CD8 compartments. The booster response re-showed most primary clones: about 96% CD4, almost 90% CD8. Abundant bulk-population clonotypes could contaminate the FACS-sorted repertoires.

The gene calls are TRBV7-8 and TRBJ2-5, with D perhaps TRBD1 or TRBD2 (7 bases each). The sample in question was CD8+ T cells sorted from PBMCs, obtained 45 days after the yellow fever booster vaccination. This receptor was taken from a man aged 18 to 29 who received the YFV17D yellow fever vaccine. CDR3 region: CASSFRQGGETQYF. As DNA, the CDR3 is TGTGCCAGCAGCTTCCGACAGGGAGGGGAGACCCAGTACTTC.